This T cell receptor beta chain was identified during a study of T-cell reconstitution after alpha-beta-depleted transplantation in children (dated by TCRdb to about 2016). Concerning the study at large: Using TCR repertoire profiling, the study quantitatively followed how T-cell immune reconstitution unfolded in children after TCRalphabeta/CD19-depleted allogeneic hematopoietic cell transplantation.

Points on this clonotype: Its antigen specificity is not known. Per-nucleotide qualities are absent, and no much larger clonotype sits a single base away.

V is pruned by 6 bases and J by 8 bases, leaving 8 bases of the junction without a gene match. Reading the germline V gene (reference sequence) gives CDR1 DFQATT and CDR2 SNEGSKA. The CDR3 runs 13 residues from the cysteine to the phenylalanine. Only the CDR3 portion is preserved as DNA: 39 bases, with reading frame beginning at the first base. The method was PCR. The data were produced on an Illumina HiSeq 2500. Molecular barcoding was employed in the preparation of TCR libraries, with unique molecular identifiers being used to normalize TCRbeta repertoire quantification. Using fastp trimming at Q25 and MiXCR clonotype assembly, TCRdb reanalyzed the public sequencing data and kept in-frame beta chains. When rows share a CDR3 protein, they turn into one entry using the most common DNA and genes. A total of 450,000 to 600,000 distinct CDR3 sequences appear in this sample, 30% to 35% of them only once. The ten largest clones represent 2% to 3% of the sample.

The rearranged chain carries TRBV20-1 and TRBJ2-2, with TRBD2 matching 8 junction bases. Specimen: PBMCs from the stem cell graft donor, collected from the stem cell graft. This clonotype was obtained from a human donor who donated a stem cell graft to a child with aplastic anemia. The sequenced DNA: TGCAGTGCCAAAATAGCGGGACGGGGGGAGCTGTTTTTT. This gives the protein CSAKIAGRGELFF.